The 21 T cell receptor beta chains in this list originate from one sample, sequenced in a study of beta chain features in type 1 diabetes. Study-wide results and caveats: All four CD4+ subsets from Type 1 diabetes patients carried moderately but significantly shorter TCRB CDR3s.

The authors reverse transcribed all of the isolated RNA, so sequencing captured expressed TCRB transcripts. TCRdb's table, derived via immunoSEQ multiplex PCR, lists solely in-frame clones and lacks some. This table has over 650,000 clones, around 15% appearing once. Their specific antigens are unknown. Sequences were obtained from naive CD4+ T cells from blood. Receptors originate from a man aged 18 to 35 with type 1 diabetes.

This clone was observed a handful of times. J is TRBJ2-1 and V is TRBV4-3; 10 bases are a match to TRBD1. The CDR3 sequence is 16 residues long. Germline V gene lookup returns CDR1 LGHNA and CDR2 YSLEER. Losses at the gene ends were 4 bases for V and 2 bases for J; bases not matched to a gene: 5. The CDR3 protein is CASSPVGQGAYNEQFF. CDR3 coding DNA: TGCGCCAGCAGCCCCGTCGGACAGGGGGCCTACAATGAGCAGTTCTTC.

The CDR3 DNA follows: TGTGCCAGCAGCTCCATGATCGACACTGAAGCTTTCTTT. This translates into CASSSMIDTEAFF. The chain carries TRBV7-2 and TRBJ1-1; D unresolved. Germline V gene lookup returns CDR1 SGHTA and CDR2 FQGNSA. The V end was cut by 4 bases, the J end by 3 bases, with 9 bases between. The CDR3 runs 13 residues. Based on the CDR3 plus reference TRBV7-2 and TRBJ1-1, the full variable domain is GAGVSQSPSNKVTEKGKDVELRCDPISGHTALYWYRQSLGQGLEFLIYFQGNSAPDKSGLPSDRFSAERTGGSVSTLTIQRTQQEDSAVYLCASSSMIDTEAFFGQGTRLTVV.

This chain connects TRBV25-1 to TRBJ2-7; no clear D gene. Trimming took off 5 bases at V and 2 bases at J, with 10 bases between the two ends. CDR1 MGHDK and CDR2 SYGVNS come from the germline V gene. The CDR3 consists of 13 residues. The CDR3 sequence is CASSPGPPYEQYF. The DNA for the CDR3 is TGTGCCAGCAGTCCCGGGCCACCCTACGAGCAGTACTTC.

The genes are TRBV4-3 and TRBJ1-2; D gene ambiguous. The germline gives CDR1 LGHNA, CDR2 YSLEER. This CDR3 spans 12 amino acids. The V gene lost 4 bases and the J gene lost 4 bases, with 7 bases spanning the gap. The CDR3 region is CASSRDLYGYTF. Here the CDR3 DNA reads TGCGCCAGCAGCCGCGACCTCTATGGCTACACCTTC.

This clone has more than one count but fewer than ten. The chain links TRBV10-1 to TRBJ2-2, with unresolved D. The CDR3 loop spans 14 amino acids. Between the trimmed V and J ends, which lost 2 bases and 6 bases, there was a span of 10 bases. Germline V CDR1 and CDR2: WNHNN, SYGVQD (reference sequence). CDR3 loop: CASSEGDGPGELFF. In DNA, the CDR3 is TGCGCCAGCAGTGAGGGAGACGGACCCGGGGAGCTGTTTTTT.

This clone was counted a few times. The chain is built from TRBV28 and TRBJ1-1; no reliable D call. The CDR3 has 12 amino acids. Per the germline V gene, CDR1 is MDHEN and CDR2 is SYDVKM. V was pared by 6 bases and J by 3 bases, with 8 bases between. CDR3: CASRHIYTEAFF. The CDR3 nucleotides are TGTGCCAGCAGGCACATTTACACTGAAGCTTTCTTT.

This clone was found a few times. This chain uses TRBV4-1 with TRBJ2-2; D call uncertain. The CDR3 has 13 residues. The germline V gene has CDR1 MGHRA and CDR2 YSYEKL. The V end lost 4 bases, the J end lost 6 bases, and 9 bases lay between the germline ends. CDR3 sequence reads: CASSRIGSGELFF. The CDR3 DNA follows: TGCGCCAGCAGCCGGATAGGATCCGGGGAGCTGTTTTTT.

A few counts support this clone. J is TRBJ1-4 and V is TRBV5-6; tentative D call: TRBD1 (5 bases). CDR3 size: 13 residues. Trimming shortened V by 8 bases and J by 5 bases, and 13 bases separated the two germline ends. From germline, CDR1 is SGHDT and CDR2 YYEEEE. CDR3 amino acids: CASTQGGNEKLFF. CDR3 DNA: TGTGCCAGTACTCAGGGAGGGAATGAAAAACTGTTTTTT. The full variable domain, in which reference TRBV5-6 and TRBJ1-4 provide the parts outside the CDR3, is DAGVTQSPTHLIKTRGQQVTLRCSPKSGHDTVSWYQQALGQGPQFIFQYYEEEERQRGNFPDRFSGHQFPNYSSELNVNALLLGDSALYLCASTQGGNEKLFFGSGTQLSVL.

V usage is TRBV28 and J usage is TRBJ2-7; 8 positions agree with TRBD1. Germline CDR1 is MDHEN and CDR2 is SYDVKM. CDR3 length: 13 amino acids. V was clipped by 2 bases and J by 6 bases; unmatched bases: 3. The CDR3 nucleotides are TGTGCCAGCAGTTTAGGGCAGGGGGCCGAGCAGTACTTC. Translated, it gives CASSLGQGAEQYF.

The J gene is TRBJ1-6, the V gene TRBV6-5; TRBD1 might be the D (6 bases). Germline CDR1 MNHEY, CDR2 SVGAGI. V dropped 4 bases and J dropped 8 bases, with 12 bases sitting between them. The CDR3 sequence is 14 residues long. CDR3 protein: CASSSDRIYSPLHF. CDR3 coding DNA: TGTGCCAGCAGTTCCGACAGGATCTATTCACCCCTCCACTTT.

The chain employs TRBV4-3 and TRBJ1-1, with 9 bases identical to TRBD1. CDR3 length: 14 residues. Looked up from germline, CDR1 is LGHNA and CDR2 is YSLEER. Trimming at V came to 4 bases and at J to 1 base, leaving 1 base not matched to a gene. The CDR3 region has the DNA TGCGCCAGCAGCCCACAGGGGGCGAACACTGAAGCTTTCTTT. Encoded protein: CASSPQGANTEAFF.

In this sample, this clone turned up a few times. V usage is TRBV5-1 and J usage is TRBJ2-1; D is uncertain. V gave up 2 bases and J gave up 0 bases, with 12 bases separating them. Germline V lookup: CDR1 SGHRS, CDR2 YFSETQ. The length of the CDR3 is 16 residues. DNA of the CDR3: TGCGCCAGCAGCTTCCAGGACGTAGTCTCCTACAATGAGCAGTTCTTC. Its translation: CASSFQDVVSYNEQFF.

There are many counts of this clone. The chain carries TRBV2 and TRBJ2-4; TRBD2 agrees at 10 bases. The germline gives CDR1 SNHLY, CDR2 FYNNEI. The J segment lost 0 bases and the V segment lost 6 bases, leaving 5 bases of the junction unmatched. This CDR3 comprises 16 residues. The CDR3 DNA reads as TGTGCCAGCAGGGCGACTAGCGGGTTAGCCAAAAACATTCAGTACTTC. Amino acid sequence: CASRATSGLAKNIQYF.

The J gene is TRBJ2-2, the V gene TRBV30; D is undetermined. CDR3 size: 13 residues. The V end was cut by 0 bases, the J end by 6 bases, with 8 bases between. Germline assignment: CDR1 GTSNPN and CDR2 SVGIG (reference sequence). The CDR3 loop reads CAWSVASAGELFF. Written as DNA, the CDR3 is TGTGCCTGGAGTGTAGCCTCGGCCGGGGAGCTGTTTTTT.

The table lists this clone with a few counts. The chain carries TRBV18 and TRBJ2-7; D is uncertain. V was trimmed by 0 bases and J by 2 bases, leaving 11 bases between them. The CDR3 has 15 amino acids. The germline CDR1 and CDR2 sequences are KGHSH and LQKENI. CDR3 sequence reads: CASSPPVTRTYEQYF. DNA of the CDR3: TGTGCCAGCTCACCACCAGTGACACGGACCTACGAGCAGTACTTC. Supplemented by reference TRBV18 and TRBJ2-7, the full variable domain reads NAGVMQNPRHLVRRRGQEARLRCSPMKGHSHVYWYRQLPEEGLKFMVYLQKENIIDESGMPKERFSAEFPKEGPSILRIQQVVRGDSAAYFCASSPPVTRTYEQYFGPGTRLTVT.

This clone occurred a few times. The chain combines TRBV30 with TRBJ1-5; a weak D match, TRBD1 (6 bases). V lost 2 bases and J lost 12, with 17 bases in between. Germline V lookup: CDR1 GTSNPN, CDR2 SVGIG (reference sequence). This CDR3 spans 13 amino acids. The CDR3 spells CAWSTSGGLLQHF. The DNA for the CDR3 is TGTGCCTGGAGTACGAGCGGGGGCCTCCTCCAGCATTTT.

The CDR3 nucleotides are TGTGCCAGCTCACCCACAGGGGTGAATGAGCAGTTCTTC. Its protein is CASSPTGVNEQFF. The chain links TRBV18 to TRBJ2-1; TRBD1 matches 7 bases. The V and J ends lost 3 bases and 7 bases, in that order; junction bases with no gene match: 3. CDR1 and CDR2 (germline): KGHSH, LQKENI. This CDR3 is 13 amino acids long.

The sample holds a few counts of this clone. This chain joins TRBV19 and TRBJ2-5, with D unclear. Germline V lookup: CDR1 LNHDA, CDR2 SQIVND (reference sequence). The CDR3 contains 14 residues. The germline V and J ends were trimmed by 6 bases and 1 base, with 12 bases remaining between them. CDR3 protein: CASRPGIRQETQYF. The DNA of the CDR3 is TGTGCCAGTAGACCTGGCATCCGCCAAGAGACCCAGTACTTC.

This clone was recorded a few times. The chain recombines TRBV19 with TRBJ2-1, with 11 bases matching TRBD2. The CDR3 loop spans 16 amino acids. Germline CDR1 reads LNHDA; CDR2 reads SQIVND (reference sequence). V was pared by 4 bases and J by 1 base, with 3 bases of the junction left unmatched. The CDR3 region is CASSRASGRSYNEQFF. Written as DNA, the CDR3 is TGTGCCAGTAGTAGAGCTAGCGGGAGGTCCTACAATGAGCAGTTCTTC. Supplemented by reference TRBV19 and TRBJ2-1, the full variable domain reads DGGITQSPKYLFRKEGQNVTLSCEQNLNHDAMYWYRQDPGQGLRLIYYSQIVNDFQKGDIAEGYSVSREKKESFPLTVTSAQKNPTAFYLCASSRASGRSYNEQFFGPGTRLTVL.

This clone has more than one count but fewer than ten. The chain joins TRBV14 to TRBJ2-7; no clear D. Germline V gives CDR1 SGHDN, CDR2 FVKESK. V was cut by 3 bases and J by 4 bases, with 19 bases left in between. The CDR3 has 16 residues. This CDR3 reads CASSQSGSLGRYEQYF. The CDR3 region has the DNA TGTGCCAGCAGCCAGTCGGGCTCCCTCGGCCGTTACGAGCAGTACTTC.

This rearrangement joins TRBV6-5 to TRBJ2-7; 7 nucleotides match TRBD1. Germline values: CDR1 MNHEY, CDR2 SVGAGI. V lost 6 bases and J lost 3; bases outside the gene matches: 8. The CDR3 is made up of 14 amino acids. The CDR3 DNA reads TGTGCCAGCAGAACAGGGGAAGGTCGCTACGAGCAGTACTTC. Residues: CASRTGEGRYEQYF.